This TCR beta chain is from a study of T cells in Graves' hyperthyroidism and ophthalmopathy. As for the study in general: Blood from the periphery was taken at initial diagnosis, before any treatment.

Exclusion followed for patients with uncontrolled infection, other autoimmune disease, pregnancy or lactation. Each 10 ml fresh peripheral blood draw supplied the PBMCs. The sample holds many counts of this clonotype. Researchers amplified the TCR beta CDR3 regions from RNA transcripts. When the TCR CDR3 underwent first-round RT-PCR, the HTBI primer set was used. TCRdb independently ran MiXCR on the multiplex PCR reads; one entry per CDR3 protein. The table lists more than 550,000 distinct CDR3 sequences, under 20% of them singletons. The CDR3 length is 13 residues. V was cut by 0 bases and J by 0 bases, with 3 bases left in between.

The receptor was isolated from a woman between 50 and 59 years old with Graves' hyperthyroidism that later progressed to Graves' ophthalmopathy. The rearrangement uses TRBV12-3 or TRBV12-4 and TRBJ2-7; D is unclear. What was sequenced was blood. In DNA, the CDR3 is TGTGCCAGCAGTTTAGCTGTCTCCTACGAGCAGTACTTC. As protein: CASSLAVSYEQYF.